The 26 T cell receptor beta chains below were found in one sample sequenced in a study of Graves' ophthalmopathy and Graves' hyperthyroidism. TCR beta CDR3 amplification used RNA transcripts. First-round RT-PCR with HTBI primers preceded a second-round multiplex PCR. TCRdb passed the multiplex PCR reads through MiXCR, listing each CDR3 protein once. The repertoire holds hundreds of thousands of distinct CDR3 sequences, with 22% as singletons. Material for sequencing was peripheral blood. These receptors were collected from a woman aged 18-29 years with stable Graves' hyperthyroidism. Some clones in this sample may be carry-over from other donors' samples.

Ten or more counts support this clonotype. V gene TRBV7-2 combines with J gene TRBJ2-7; possibly TRBD2 for D (5 bases). The CDR3 spans 13 residues. Germline values: CDR1 SGHTA, CDR2 FQGNSA. Deletions cut 1 base from V and 5 bases from J, with 9 bases between. The CDR3: CASSLDLGDEQYF. The CDR3 DNA follows: TGTGCCAGCAGCTTAGATCTGGGAGACGAGCAGTACTTC. The full variable domain, its missing parts supplied by reference TRBV7-2 and TRBJ2-7, is GAGVSQSPSNKVTEKGKDVELRCDPISGHTALYWYRQSLGQGLEFLIYFQGNSAPDKSGLPSDRFSAERTGGSVSTLTIQRTQQEDSAVYLCASSLDLGDEQYFGPGTRLTVT.

Only a few counts were recorded for this clonotype. The rearrangement joins TRBV6-1 to TRBJ1-6; tentative D call: TRBD1 (5 bases). CDR1 is MNHNS and CDR2 is SASEGT in the germline V gene. The CDR3 totals 17 residues. V lost 1 base and J lost 10, with 20 bases in between. The CDR3 reads CASSEGRRGGTRSPLHF. CDR3 DNA: TGTGCCAGCAGTGAAGGCCGCCGGGGGGGGACGCGCTCACCCCTCCACTTT.

There are many counts of this clonotype. The chain employs TRBV12-5 and TRBJ1-1; no clear D. The V gene lost 4 bases and the J gene lost 0 bases, with 6 bases spanning the gap. The germline CDR1 and CDR2 sequences are LGHNT and FRNRAP. The CDR3 sequence is 13 residues long. CDR3 nucleotide sequence: TGTGCTAGTGGTTCCACAGTGAACACTGAAGCTTTCTTT. It yields the protein CASGSTVNTEAFF. The full variable domain, in which reference TRBV12-5 and TRBJ1-1 provide the parts outside the CDR3, is DARVTQTPRHKVTEMGQEVTMRCQPILGHNTVFWYRQTMMQGLELLAYFRNRAPLDDSGMPKDRFSAEMPDATLATLKIQPSEPRDSAVYFCASGSTVNTEAFFGQGTRLTVV.

This clonotype was observed a single time. This chain uses TRBV20-1 with TRBJ2-7; tentative D call: TRBD1 (6 bases). Germline CDR1 reads DFQATT; CDR2 reads SNEGSKA (reference sequence). V lost 4 bases and J lost 1, with 8 bases in between. This CDR3 region has 12 residues. The CDR3 nucleotides are TGCAGTGCTAATGGACAGTCCTACGAGCAGTACTTC. Its protein product is CSANGQSYEQYF.

Note on this clonotype: Because the CDR3 is missing its conserved closing phenylalanine or tryptophan, this is likely a read error. The chain has TRBV12-3 or TRBV12-4 and TRBJ1-6, with D unclear. This CDR3 comprises 14 residues. The germline V and J ends were trimmed by 6 bases and 6 bases, with 12 bases remaining between them. CDR3: CASSTGTSNSPLHS. The DNA for the CDR3 is TGTGCCAGCAGCACGGGTACATCTAATTCACCCCTCCACTCT.

Many counts were recorded for this clonotype. This CDR3 reads CASSEAWGKNIQYF. Here the CDR3 DNA reads TGTGCCAGCAGTGAAGCATGGGGCAAAAACATTCAGTACTTC. The chain joins TRBV6-1 to TRBJ2-4; no definite D call. The germline CDR1 and CDR2 sequences are MNHNS and SASEGT. V was shortened by 0 bases and J by 3 bases, with 6 bases between the two germline ends. This CDR3 comprises 14 residues.

This clonotype came up a few times. This clone may be a read error of a much larger clone one base away. The chain joins TRBV20-1 to TRBJ2-7, with 9 bases fitting TRBD2. The CDR3 loop spans 14 amino acids. Per germline, CDR1 DFQATT and CDR2 SNEGSKA (reference sequence). The CDR3 spells CSASSGSVAYEQCF. The CDR3, as DNA: TGCAGTGCTAGTAGCGGGAGTGTCGCCTACGAGCAGTGCTTC.

This clonotype was observed at least ten times. CDR3 loop: CASSLGGAVAGNTIYF. CDR3 bases: TGTGCCAGCAGTTTAGGGGGGGCCGTGGCGGGAAACACCATATATTTT. The rearrangement joins TRBV28 to TRBJ1-3, with D possibly TRBD1 on 6 matching bases. This CDR3 has 16 residues. Germline CDR1 reads MDHEN; CDR2 reads SYDVKM. The V end was cut by 2 bases, the J end by 4 bases, with 15 bases between. Supplemented by reference TRBV28 and TRBJ1-3, the full variable domain reads DVKVTQSSRYLVKRTGEKVFLECVQDMDHENMFWYRQDPGLGLRLIYFSYDVKMKEKGDIPEGYSVSREKKERFSLILESASTNQTSMYLCASSLGGAVAGNTIYFGEGSWLTVV.

This clonotype was counted at least ten times. The chain links TRBV20-1 to TRBJ2-7, with 7 bases matching TRBD2. V lost 7 bases and J lost 2; bases outside the gene matches: 20. The length of the CDR3 is 17 residues. Germline V CDR1 and CDR2: DFQATT, SNEGSKA (reference sequence). Here the CDR3 DNA reads TGCAGTGTCAATCGGCCTAGCGGTCCGACTGAGGCCTACGAGCAGTACTTC. Protein product: CSVNRPSGPTEAYEQYF.

The V gene is TRBV6-5, the J gene TRBJ1-3, with TRBD1 as a possible D gene (6 bases). The CDR3 has 15 residues. Deletions cut 0 bases from V and 4 bases from J, with 10 bases between. Germline-derived CDR1 and CDR2 are MNHEY and SVGAGI. For the CDR3, the DNA is TGTGCCAGCAGTTACTCGGCTGACAGGGGAAACACCATATATTTT. It codes for CASSYSADRGNTIYF.

This clonotype was detected many times. The chain carries TRBV7-9 and TRBJ2-5; TRBD2 is a possible D gene (6 bases). Germline V gives CDR1 SEHNR, CDR2 FQNEAQ (reference sequence). V was trimmed by 1 base and J by 3 bases, leaving 15 bases between them. This CDR3 is 16 amino acids long. CDR3 DNA: TGTGCCAGCAGCTTAGTGATCTGGGGAGGTAAAGAGACCCAGTACTTC. Encoded protein: CASSLVIWGGKETQYF.

This clonotype came up many times. This chain connects TRBV19 to TRBJ1-1; D is undetermined. The V gene's germline CDR1 is LNHDA and CDR2 SQIVND (reference sequence). Trimming pared 3 bases from V and 0 bases from J, leaving 8 bases between. This CDR3 spans 14 amino acids. DNA of the CDR3: TGTGCCAGTAGTATTACAGCAATGAACACTGAAGCTTTCTTT. Encoded protein: CASSITAMNTEAFF.

This clonotype appeared a few times. The gene calls are TRBV5-1 and TRBJ2-5, with D tentatively TRBD1 (5 bases). CDR1 is SGHRS and CDR2 is YFSETQ in the germline V gene. V was shortened by 0 bases and J by 5 bases, with 14 bases between the two germline ends. The CDR3 consists of 15 residues. The CDR3 DNA follows: TGCGCCAGCAGCTTGGTTGGCAGGGTAGGGGAGACCCAGTACTTC. This sequence encodes CASSLVGRVGETQYF. Using reference TRBV5-1 and TRBJ2-5 for the parts outside the CDR3, the full variable domain is KAGVTQTPRYLIKTRGQQVTLSCSPISGHRSVSWYQQTPGQGLQFLFEYFSETQRNKGNFPGRFSGRQFSNSRSEMNVSTLELGDSALYLCASSLVGRVGETQYFGPGTRLLVL.

In its sample, this clonotype was seen a few times. The V call is TRBV19, the J call TRBJ1-4; 7 bases are a match to TRBD1. The V segment lost 5 bases and the J segment 4 bases; nucleotides outside the gene matches: 7. Per germline, CDR1 LNHDA and CDR2 SQIVND (reference sequence). The CDR3 consists of 15 residues. The CDR3 DNA reads as TGTGCCAGTAGTCAAGGGACAGCGTATAATGAAAAACTGTTTTTT. Protein sequence: CASSQGTAYNEKLFF.

This clonotype was seen at least ten times. J is TRBJ2-7 and V is TRBV20-1; no definite D call. Germline CDR1 and CDR2: DFQATT and SNEGSKA (reference sequence). Trimming removed 6 bases at V and 1 base at J, with 4 bases between. This CDR3 spans 10 amino acids. The CDR3 sequence: CSALSYEQYF. CDR3 bases: TGCAGTGCCCTATCCTACGAGCAGTACTTC.

This clonotype was counted many times. The V call is TRBV7-3, the J call TRBJ1-1; D unclear. V dropped 0 bases and J dropped 1 base, with 6 bases sitting between them. CDR3 length: 14 amino acids. Per germline, CDR1 SGHTA and CDR2 FQGTGA. CDR3 loop: CASSLTGPNTEAFF. The DNA of the CDR3 is TGTGCCAGCAGCTTAACTGGGCCGAACACTGAAGCTTTCTTT.

Many counts were recorded for this clonotype. The genes are TRBV10-3 and TRBJ1-5, with 8 bases matching TRBD1. V lost 10 bases, J lost 6 bases, and 11 bases stayed unmatched. In germline, CDR1 is ENHRY, CDR2 SYGVKD. This CDR3 contains 14 residues. The CDR3 protein is CANPDRVGCQPQHF. CDR3 DNA: TGTGCCAACCCGGACAGGGTAGGTTGTCAGCCCCAGCATTTT.

In this sample, this clonotype turned up many times. This sequence joins TRBV6-1 and TRBJ2-5; tentatively, D is TRBD1 (5 bases). V lost 6 bases and J 3 bases, leaving 11 bases between the germline ends. Germline lookup yields CDR1 MNHNS and CDR2 SASEGT. This CDR3 is built from 13 residues. DNA for the CDR3: TGTGCCAGCAGGAGACAGACCAAAGAGACCCAGTACTTC. Residues: CASRRQTKETQYF.

The J gene is TRBJ1-1, the V gene TRBV7-9; no firm D call. This CDR3 is 15 amino acids long. Germline V lookup: CDR1 SEHNR, CDR2 FQNEAQ (reference sequence). Deletions cut 5 bases from V and 1 base from J, with 14 bases between. The DNA of the CDR3 is TGTGCCAGCAGCATCCTGGACGGGGAGAACACTGAAGCTTTCTTT. Residues: CASSILDGENTEAFF. The full variable domain, with the rest looked up from reference TRBV7-9 and TRBJ1-1, is DTGVSQNPRHKITKRGQNVTFRCDPISEHNRLYWYRQTLGQGPEFLTYFQNEAQLEKSRLLSDRFSAERPKGSFSTLEIQRTEQGDSAMYLCASSILDGENTEAFFGQGTRLTVV.

This clonotype was recorded at least ten times. The chain employs TRBV12-3 or TRBV12-4 and TRBJ2-2; D might be TRBD1 (6 bases). The CDR3 runs to 15 residues. Trimming pared 6 bases from V and 1 base from J, leaving 12 bases between. Here the CDR3 DNA reads TGTGCCAGCAGGGAACAGGGTCAGAACACCGGGGAGCTGTTTTTT. Its protein is CASREQGQNTGELFF.

This clonotype was seen more than once but under ten times. The genes are TRBV19 and TRBJ1-1; D is undetermined. The CDR3 totals 14 residues. Trimming pared 9 bases from V and 0 bases from J, leaving 14 bases between. In germline, CDR1 is LNHDA, CDR2 SQIVND (reference sequence). CDR3 nucleotide sequence: TGTGCCAGCAAGATACAGAGCTTGAACACTGAAGCTTTCTTT. Protein sequence: CASKIQSLNTEAFF.

Note on this clonotype: A much larger clonotype is one base distant, so this may be a read error. The chain joins TRBV10-3 to TRBJ1-6; TRBD1 matches at 7 bases. There are 15 residues in the CDR3. CDR1 ENHRY and CDR2 SYGVKD come from the germline V gene. CDR3: CAISARDSSNSHLHF. CDR3 coding DNA: TGTGCCATCAGTGCCAGGGACAGCTCTAATTCACACCTCCACTTT.

This clonotype showed up many times. The V call is TRBV12-3 or TRBV12-4, the J call TRBJ2-3; D might be TRBD1 (5 bases). V was shortened by 3 bases and J by 3 bases, with 10 bases between the two germline ends. The CDR3 is 14 residues long. The DNA of the CDR3 is TGTGCCAGCAGTTTGGGGCAGCCTACAGATACGCAGTATTTT. This gives the protein CASSLGQPTDTQYF.

This clonotype was detected ten times or more. This rearrangement joins TRBV25-1 to TRBJ2-7; 11 nucleotides align to TRBD2. With V trimmed by 8 bases and J by 4 bases, 7 bases remained unmatched. Germline CDR1 and CDR2: MGHDK and SYGVNS. This CDR3 spans 14 amino acids. CDR3 sequence: CASQRGTSGYEQYF. CDR3 nucleotide sequence: TGTGCCAGCCAAAGAGGGACTAGCGGATACGAGCAGTACTTC.

Many counts were recorded for this clonotype. This chain links TRBV6-1 with TRBJ1-1; D is undetermined. V lost 10 bases and J lost 2, with 11 bases in between. The V gene's germline CDR1 is MNHNS and CDR2 SASEGT. The CDR3 runs to 12 residues. The CDR3 region has the DNA TGTGCCAACCAGACGGGAAACACTGAAGCTTTCTTT. It translates to CANQTGNTEAFF.

This clonotype was detected a few times. V gene TRBV11-3 combines with J gene TRBJ2-7; no firm D call. The CDR3 totals 14 residues. Germline-derived CDR1 and CDR2 are SGHNT and YENEEA. Trimming removed 3 bases at V and 5 bases at J, with 14 bases between. The CDR3 region has the DNA TGTGCCAGCAGCTTTGTTGGGGTTGGGGACGAGCAGTACTTC. As protein: CASSFVGVGDEQYF. Full variable domain (outside the CDR3, taken from reference TRBV11-3 and TRBJ2-7): EAGVVQSPRYKIIEKKQPVAFWCNPISGHNTLYWYLQNLGQGPELLIRYENEEAVDDSQLPKDRFSAERLKGVDSTLKIQPAELGDSAVYLCASSFVGVGDEQYFGPGTRLTVT.